This T cell receptor beta chain derives from a study of vaccination effects on CD4 cells after COVID-19. As for the study in general: A median of 72 days separated the second dose and sampling. Study results and caveats: The study, lacking early post-infection timepoints, had few convalescent patients.

As regards this clone: The antigen remains undetermined.

Antigen-specific CD4+ T cells expanded by the ViraFEST assay with viral peptide pools were then sequenced. Subsequent to a culture period of more than 8 days, CD4+ T cells were isolated. Subjects were given two BNT162b2 or mRNA-1273 vaccine doses. Approximately 2 million PBMC per well received approximately 10 IU/ml IL-2 and approximately 10 ug/ml peptides in culture. The V end lost 2 bases, the J end lost 4 bases, and 9 bases lay between the germline ends. The CDR3 has 14 residues. Looked up from germline, CDR1 is MNHEY and CDR2 is SVGAGI. The repertoire was sequenced with immunoSEQ multiplex PCR; TCRdb's copy has only in-frame clones and lacks some. The repertoire holds about 33,000 clones, with approximately 78% as singletons.

The V call is TRBV6-5, the J call TRBJ2-4; no definite D call. This sequence was found in a human donor who received a COVID-19 vaccine. Some clones in this sample may be carry-over from other donors' samples. The source was CD4+ T cells from PBMCs cultured with HCoV-NL63 spike peptides, collected after COVID-19 vaccination. CDR3 amino acids: CASSYAQSKNIQYF. The CDR3 DNA sequence: TGTGCCAGCAGTTACGCACAGTCTAAAAACATTCAGTACTTC.